This T cell receptor (beta chain) appears in the sequencing data of a study of blood T cell repertoires in COVID-19. Germline values: CDR1 MNHEY, CDR2 SVGAGI. This CDR3 has 12 amino acids. Deletions cut 2 bases from V and 8 bases from J, with 9 bases between. TCRdb's copy holds only in-frame clones and misses some; the assay was immunoSEQ multiplex PCR. The repertoire consists of around 250,000 clones, with more than 85% occurring once and the leading ten covering about 7.6%. V is TRBV6-5 and J is TRBJ1-1, with D unresolved. Input material: peripheral blood. This receptor was identified in a woman aged 70-85 years with active or convalescent COVID-19. The CDR3 here is CASSYGGAEAFF. The CDR3 DNA reads TGTGCCAGCAGTTACGGAGGAGCCGAAGCTTTCTTT.